The TCR beta chain described here comes from a study of graft-versus-host responses after intestinal transplantation. Study-level background: Those transplanted obtained multivisceral, liver-intestinal, or isolated intestinal grafts. General study points: The authors found GvH clones in recipient marrow, some appearing first in ileum or blood.

Concerning this clone itself: The antigen remains undetermined.

Using immunoSEQ multiplex PCR, the repertoire was profiled, and TCRdb retains in-frame clones only, with some absent. The data contain around 38,000 clones, roughly four fifths of them singletons. The sequence was obtained from a human patient who received an intestinal transplant, so some T cells may come from the graft donor. This specimen was PBMCs, taken less than 1,400 days after transplant.

The CDR3: CASSPGQGETYEQYF. The CDR3 DNA is TGTGCCAGCTCACCAGGACAGGGGGAAACCTACGAGCAGTACTTC. The J gene is TRBJ2-7, the V gene TRBV18, with 10 bases matching TRBD1. J gave up 2 bases and V 2 bases, and 3 bases lay outside the gene matches. Germline V gives CDR1 KGHSH, CDR2 LQKENI. The CDR3 has 15 residues.